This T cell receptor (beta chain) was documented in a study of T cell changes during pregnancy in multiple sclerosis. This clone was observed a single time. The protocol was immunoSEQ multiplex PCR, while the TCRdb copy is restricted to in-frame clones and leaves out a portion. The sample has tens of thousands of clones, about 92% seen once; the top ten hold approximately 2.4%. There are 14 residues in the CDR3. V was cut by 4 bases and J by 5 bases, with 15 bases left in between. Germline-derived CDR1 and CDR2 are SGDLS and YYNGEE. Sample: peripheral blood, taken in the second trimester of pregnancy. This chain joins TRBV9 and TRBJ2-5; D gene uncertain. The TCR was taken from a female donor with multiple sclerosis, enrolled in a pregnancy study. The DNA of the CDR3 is TGTGCCAGCAGCTCACCCGCCCGTAGCGAGACCCAGTACTTC. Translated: CASSSPARSETQYF.